These 14 T cell receptor beta chains originate from one sample sequenced in a study of human T cells and chemical hapten exposure. Time point of the sample: patch test 1, 2 weeks after DPC sensitization. Treatment meaning: therapeutic diphenylcyclopropenone sensitization with weekly scalp DPC. TCRdb redid the calling of the RACE reads with MiXCR, one entry per CDR3 protein. Of under 200,000 distinct CDR3 sequences detected, roughly 14% appear once; the ten largest clones hold 1.5% to 2%. The sample in question was whole blood, obtained in connection with sensitization to the hapten diphenylcyclopropenone (DPC). All receptors come from a woman aged 25 to 39 with alopecia areata. Some clones in this sample may be carry-over from other donors' samples.

V gene TRBV27 combines with J gene TRBJ2-5; D is unclear. The CDR3 spans 15 residues. V lost 5 bases to trimming and J lost 1 base, with 14 bases between them. In germline, CDR1 is MNHEY, CDR2 SMNVEV (reference sequence). CDR3 in DNA: TGTGCCAGCAGTAGGGTGACCACGCGCCAAGAGACCCAGTACTTC. It translates to CASSRVTTRQETQYF.

The chain links TRBV4-3 to TRBJ1-1, with D possibly matching TRBD1 (6 bases). The V and J ends lost 5 bases and 4 bases respectively, with 14 bases between them. CDR3 size: 14 residues. CDR1 and CDR2 from the germline V gene are LGHNA and YSLEER. The CDR3 DNA sequence: TGCGCCAGCAGCAGGGGGGATCGGGGCACTGAAGCTTTCTTT. Protein: CASSRGDRGTEAFF.

The V gene is TRBV11-2, the J gene TRBJ2-7; possibly TRBD1 for D (6 bases). Deletions cut 1 base from V and 3 bases from J, with 13 bases between. CDR1 and CDR2 from the germline V gene are SGHAT and FQNNGV. This CDR3 contains 15 residues. The CDR3 region has the DNA TGTGCCAGCAGCTTAGGGCCGAACAGGGACTACGAGCAGTACTTC. It codes for CASSLGPNRDYEQYF.

This clonotype was recorded a few times. The chain combines TRBV28 with TRBJ2-5; D is uncertain. The germline V gene has CDR1 MDHEN and CDR2 SYDVKM. Deletions cut 3 bases from V and 5 bases from J, with 4 bases between. The CDR3 extends over 11 amino acids. CDR3 in DNA: TGTGCCAGCAGTTTTATGGAGACCCAGTACTTC. Translation: CASSFMETQYF.

The chain recombines TRBV29-1 with TRBJ2-6; TRBD2 is a possible D gene (6 bases). The V and J ends lost 5 bases and 3 bases respectively, with 14 bases between them. Germline CDR1 and CDR2: SQVTM and ANQGSEA. The CDR3 spans 15 residues. CDR3 amino acids: CSVQGREDGANVLTF. The CDR3 bases are TGCAGCGTTCAAGGCAGGGAGGATGGGGCCAACGTCCTGACTTTC.

The chain couples TRBV11-2 to TRBJ2-1; 11 bases are shared with TRBD1. The CDR3 has 16 amino acids. Germline V lookup: CDR1 SGHAT, CDR2 FQNNGV. Losses at the gene ends were 5 bases for V and 4 bases for J; bases not matched to a gene: 7. The CDR3 sequence: CASSRGQGAGYNEQFF. The DNA of the CDR3 is TGTGCCAGCAGCCGAGGACAGGGGGCGGGTTACAATGAGCAGTTCTTC.

The CDR3 region is CASSFARGGTEAFF. CDR3 nucleotides: TGTGCCAGCAGTTTCGCTCGTGGGGGGACTGAAGCTTTCTTT. This chain joins TRBV12-3 or TRBV12-4 and TRBJ1-1; maybe TRBD1 (5 bases). The germline V and J ends were trimmed by 3 bases and 5 bases, with 13 bases remaining between them. This CDR3 spans 14 amino acids.

The chain couples TRBV7-2 to TRBJ2-1; 11 positions match TRBD2. The CDR3 consists of 13 residues. J gave up 10 bases and V 6 bases, and 5 bases lay outside the gene matches. Germline assignment: CDR1 SGHTA and CDR2 FQGNSA. For the CDR3, the DNA is TGTGCCAGCAGGGCTAGCGGGAGGAACGAGCAGTTCTTC. Its protein is CASRASGRNEQFF.

The rearrangement links TRBV12-5 to TRBJ1-2; no clear D. The CDR3 covers 12 residues. V was cut by 4 bases and J by 8 bases, with 11 bases left in between. Germline CDR1 reads LGHNT; CDR2 reads FRNRAP. DNA for the CDR3: TGTGCTAGTGGTTGGGTGACTGGCGGCTACACCTTC. Protein: CASGWVTGGYTF.

Worth noting for this clonotype: Its ends do not fully match the called genes, so a read error is possible. The V and J genes are TRBV11-1 and TRBJ2-7; the D is unclear. The CDR3 has 13 amino acids. CDR1 and CDR2 from the germline V gene are SGHAT and FQDESV (reference sequence). The CDR3, as DNA: TGTGCCAGCAGCTTACGAGACCAGAACGAGAAGTACTTC. Its translation: CASSLRDQNEKYF.

This chain links TRBV6-1 with TRBJ1-3; the D is unclear. The germline gives CDR1 MNHNS, CDR2 SASEGT. V gave up 8 bases and J gave up 0 bases, with 8 bases separating them. CDR3 length equals 13 residues. Here the CDR3 reads CASAGSSGNTIYF. CDR3 DNA sequence: TGTGCCAGCGCGGGAAGCTCTGGAAACACCATATATTTT.

As to this clonotype: The junction shows a germline mismatch at one end, possibly a read error. The rearrangement uses TRBV11-2 and TRBJ2-3, with D uncertain. Germline values: CDR1 SGHAT, CDR2 FQNNGV. The CDR3 sequence is 15 residues long. CDR3 DNA: TGTGTCAGCAGCTCTCACACCGCTAGCACAGATACGCAGTATTTT. This translates into CVSSSHTASTDTQYF.

This clonotype was seen repeatedly, ten times or more. The CDR3 region is CASSSPMNTEAFF. The CDR3 DNA reads TGTGCCAGCAGCTCCCCTATGAACACTGAAGCTTTCTTT. The chain combines TRBV5-4 with TRBJ1-1, with D uncertain. The CDR3 contains 13 residues. V lost 3 bases, J lost 0 bases, and 6 bases lay in between. Germline CDR1 SGHNT, CDR2 YYREEE (reference sequence).

The V call is TRBV29-1, the J call TRBJ1-1; D not resolved. This CDR3 spans 13 amino acids. Germline V CDR1 and CDR2: SQVTM, ANQGSEA. The V end lost 6 bases, the J end lost 1 base, and 12 bases lay between the germline ends. DNA of the CDR3: TGCAGCGTCGTCATTCAGTGGAACACTGAAGCTTTCTTT. Translation gives CSVVIQWNTEAFF. The whole variable domain, remainder taken from reference TRBV29-1 and TRBJ1-1, is SAVISQKPSRDICQRGTSLTIQCQVDSQVTMMFWYRQQPGQSLTLIATANQGSEATYESGFVIDKFPISRPNLTFSTLTVSNMSPEDSSIYLCSVVIQWNTEAFFGQGTRLTVV.